A single sample is the source of the 8 T cell receptor beta chains below, sequenced in a study of Tregs in tolerant kidney transplant recipients. Only in-frame clones appear in the TCRdb table, and some are missing; sequencing was by immunoSEQ multiplex PCR. Of around 74,000 clones in the sample, more than 95% were seen once. Specimen: CD4+ T cells from blood, collected before the transplant. The receptors here all came from a human donor who received a combined kidney and bone marrow transplant.

This clone was detected once. This chain connects TRBV2 to TRBJ2-3; D perhaps matches TRBD2 (6 bases). The germline CDR1 and CDR2 sequences are SNHLY and FYNNEI. The CDR3 runs to 12 residues. Deletions cut 4 bases from V and 5 bases from J, with 7 bases between. The CDR3 protein is CASSVGGDTQYF. The CDR3 region has the DNA TGTGCCAGCAGTGTGGGGGGAGATACGCAGTATTTT.

V is TRBV4-2 and J is TRBJ2-3; tentative D call: TRBD2 (7 bases). The germline CDR1 and CDR2 sequences are LGHNA and YNFKEQ. V lost 0 bases and J lost 3, with 19 bases in between. This CDR3 has 18 amino acids. The DNA of the CDR3 is TGTGCCAGCAGCCAAGATGACAGGATCAGCGGGATGACAGATACGCAGTATTTT. Its protein product is CASSQDDRISGMTDTQYF.

V is TRBV5-6 and J is TRBJ1-5; D unclear. Trimming stripped 2 bases from V and 6 bases from J, with 12 bases between. CDR3 length: 14 amino acids. Germline lookup yields CDR1 SGHDT and CDR2 YYEEEE. As DNA, the CDR3 is TGTGCCAGCAGCTTTAATCGTGAGGGTCAGCCCCAGCATTTT. Protein sequence: CASSFNREGQPQHF.

V usage is TRBV6-1 and J usage is TRBJ2-7; TRBD2 might be the D (5 bases). V was shortened by 6 bases and J by 1 base, with 13 bases between the two germline ends. Germline lookup yields CDR1 MNHNS and CDR2 SASEGT. The CDR3 consists of 14 residues. The CDR3 DNA reads TGTGCCAGCAGGGAGTCTGGGGAGTCCTACGAGCAGTACTTC. Residues: CASRESGESYEQYF.

This chain links TRBV18 with TRBJ1-1, with D unresolved. CDR1 and CDR2 (germline): KGHSH, LQKENI. The CDR3 totals 13 residues. Between the trimmed V and J ends, which lost 1 base and 3 bases, there was a span of 6 bases. DNA for the CDR3: TGTGCCAGCTCACCACGCCCGGACACTGAAGCTTTCTTT. Its protein is CASSPRPDTEAFF. The full variable domain, its missing parts supplied by reference TRBV18 and TRBJ1-1, is NAGVMQNPRHLVRRRGQEARLRCSPMKGHSHVYWYRQLPEEGLKFMVYLQKENIIDESGMPKERFSAEFPKEGPSILRIQQVVRGDSAAYFCASSPRPDTEAFFGQGTRLTVV.

The chain recombines TRBV9 with TRBJ2-4; 7 bases map to TRBD2. Germline trimming cut 8 bases from V and 6 bases from J; bases unmatched to any gene: 2. Germline V gene data show CDR1 as SGDLS and CDR2 as YYNGEE. The length of the CDR3 is 11 residues. CDR3 sequence reads: CASGRGNIQYF. CDR3 DNA sequence: TGTGCCAGTGGGAGGGGAAACATTCAGTACTTC.

The chain couples TRBV25-1 to TRBJ2-5; 7 nucleotides agree with TRBD2. The CDR3 is made up of 14 amino acids. Per the germline V gene, CDR1 is MGHDK and CDR2 is SYGVNS. The V gene end was trimmed by 1 base and the J gene end by 5 bases; junction bases not matched to a gene: 4. DNA of the CDR3: TGTGCCAGCAGTGAATGGGGGGAGGGGGAGACCCAGTACTTC. Encoded protein: CASSEWGEGETQYF.

This chain uses TRBV2 with TRBJ2-4; the match to TRBD2 covers 7 bases. Germline-derived CDR1 and CDR2 are SNHLY and FYNNEI. J lost 1 base, V lost 9 bases, and 6 bases had no gene match. CDR3 length: 14 residues. CDR3 sequence reads: CARGGVSAKNIQYF. CDR3 bases: TGTGCCAGGGGGGGGGTGTCGGCCAAAAACATTCAGTACTTC. Looking up the rest from reference TRBV2 and TRBJ2-4 gives the full variable domain: EPEVTQTPSHQVTQMGQEVILRCVPISNHLYFYWYRQILGQKVEFLVSFYNNEISEKSEIFDDQFSVERPDGSNFTLKIRSTKLEDSAMYFCARGGVSAKNIQYFGAGTRLSVL.